This entry lists 29 T cell receptor beta chains sequenced from one sample in a study of T cells in Graves' hyperthyroidism and ophthalmopathy. The TCR beta CDR3 regions underwent amplification using RNA transcripts as the source. The primer set for the first-round RT-PCR of the TCR CDR3 was HTBI. TCRdb re-derived calls from the multiplex PCR reads in MiXCR, one entry per CDR3 protein. The table lists about half a million distinct CDR3 sequences, around 20% of them singletons. Sequencing was carried out using blood. Receptor source: a man aged 35 to 55 with Graves' ophthalmopathy.

In its sample, this clonotype was seen a few times. The chain is built from TRBV5-1 and TRBJ1-2, with D hard to call. The CDR3 is 15 amino acids. The V end lost 3 bases, the J end lost 8 bases, and 20 bases lay between the germline ends. Germline CDR1 and CDR2: SGHRS and YFSETQ. The chain's CDR3 is CASSYSTSTRNGYTF. CDR3 DNA: TGCGCCAGCAGCTATTCAACTTCTACAAGGAACGGCTACACCTTC.

This clonotype came up a few times. The V and J genes are TRBV20-1 and TRBJ1-5; a possible D gene is TRBD1 (5 bases). The CDR3 consists of 15 residues. The V and J ends lost 0 bases and 2 bases respectively, with 11 bases between them. The germline V gene encodes CDR1 DFQATT and CDR2 SNEGSKA (reference sequence). In nucleotides, the CDR3 is TGCAGTGCTAGAGACAGGGCAGGTGGCAATCAGCCCCAGCATTTT. Residues: CSARDRAGGNQPQHF.

There are a few counts of this clonotype. V and J are TRBV19 and TRBJ1-5; D is ambiguous. The CDR3 covers 14 residues. V lost 4 bases, J lost 2 bases, and 9 bases lay in between. Germline V gene data show CDR1 as LNHDA and CDR2 as SQIVND (reference sequence). This CDR3 reads CASSKVGGNQPQHF. The CDR3 nucleotides are TGTGCCAGTAGTAAGGTTGGAGGCAATCAGCCCCAGCATTTT.

This clonotype showed up just a few times. The CDR3 sequence is CSVQTGGANTEAFF. CDR3 nucleotides: TGCAGCGTGCAGACAGGGGGGGCGAACACTGAAGCTTTCTTT. The V and J genes are TRBV29-1 and TRBJ1-1; 9 bases match TRBD1. The J segment lost 1 base and the V segment lost 6 bases, leaving 6 bases of the junction unmatched. This CDR3 is 14 amino acids long. CDR1 SQVTM and CDR2 ANQGSEA come from the germline V gene.

Only a few counts were recorded for this clonotype. The chain has TRBV2 and TRBJ2-2; 7 bases are a match to TRBD2. V was pared by 8 bases and J by 5 bases, with 8 bases of the junction left unmatched. CDR1 and CDR2 from the germline V gene are SNHLY and FYNNEI. The CDR3 spans 14 residues. This CDR3 is CASSGGSRTGELFF. CDR3 DNA sequence: TGTGCCAGCTCGGGGGGATCGAGGACCGGGGAGCTGTTTTTT.

A few counts support this clonotype. The chain uses TRBV30 and TRBJ1-1; 10 bases agree with TRBD1. Trimming cost V 4 bases and J 5 bases; bases outside gene matches: 7. Germline V gene sequence: CDR1 GTSNPN, CDR2 SVGIG (reference sequence). The CDR3 has 14 residues. In DNA form, the CDR3 reads TGTGCCTGGAAAGGGGACAGGGGCTATACTGAAGCTTTCTTT. It encodes CAWKGDRGYTEAFF. Combining the CDR3 with reference TRBV30 and TRBJ1-1 gives the whole variable domain SQTIHQWPATLVQPVGSPLSLECTVEGTSNPNLYWYRQAAGRGLQLLFYSVGIGQISSEVPQNLSASRPQDRQFILSSKKLLLSDSGFYLCAWKGDRGYTEAFFGQGTRLTVV.

This clonotype was counted many times. The J gene is TRBJ1-3, the V gene TRBV30; 8 nucleotides agree with TRBD1. Germline CDR1 GTSNPN, CDR2 SVGIG (reference sequence). Trimming cost V 7 bases and J 4 bases; bases outside gene matches: 6. The CDR3 is 13 residues long. In DNA, the CDR3 is TGTGCCTCCCAGGGGGCGAAGGGAAACACCATATATTTT. The encoded protein is CASQGAKGNTIYF.

Only a few counts were recorded for this clonotype. This sequence joins TRBV7-8 and TRBJ1-4, with D uncertain. Trimming stripped 5 bases from V and 0 bases from J, with 10 bases between. This CDR3 comprises 15 residues. Germline values: CDR1 SGHVS, CDR2 FQNEAQ. In DNA, the CDR3 is TGTGCCAGCAGCCGGACGGATACAACTAATGAAAAACTGTTTTTT. Protein sequence: CASSRTDTTNEKLFF.

This clonotype has a handful of counts. This sequence joins TRBV20-1 and TRBJ1-1; maybe TRBD1 (5 bases). The length of the CDR3 is 14 residues. CDR1 DFQATT and CDR2 SNEGSKA come from the germline V gene (reference sequence). V lost 4 bases to trimming and J lost 2 bases, with 14 bases between them. The CDR3 DNA follows: TGCAGTGCTAAGGACATTACCTTAAACACTGAAGCTTTCTTT. Residues: CSAKDITLNTEAFF.

The table lists this clonotype with many counts. The chain combines TRBV28 with TRBJ2-1; D may be TRBD1 or TRBD2 (5 bases each). This CDR3 contains 16 residues. V was cut by 4 bases and J by 4 bases, with 17 bases left in between. The V gene's germline CDR1 is MDHEN and CDR2 SYDVKM. The CDR3 DNA is TGTGCCAGCAGTTCCTTAAATAGAGGGGTTTACAATGAGCAGTTCTTC. Amino acids: CASSSLNRGVYNEQFF.

The chain carries TRBV9 and TRBJ2-3; 7 bases agree with TRBD2. The CDR3 extends over 18 amino acids. Per germline, CDR1 SGDLS and CDR2 YYNGEE. V shed 4 bases and J 4 bases; nucleotides not matched to a gene: 18. The CDR3 region has the DNA TGTGCCAGCAGCTACCCTCCCGAGGCGGGAGAGGGCCCAGATACGCAGTATTTT. It codes for CASSYPPEAGEGPDTQYF.

The chain is built from TRBV5-1 and TRBJ2-2; 12 bases line up with TRBD1. Trimming cost V 3 bases and J 7 bases; bases outside gene matches: 7. Germline CDR1 SGHRS, CDR2 YFSETQ. The CDR3 is 16 amino acids. The CDR3: CASSSAGTGGLGELFF. The CDR3 coding sequence is TGCGCCAGCAGCTCAGCCGGGACAGGGGGCCTCGGGGAGCTGTTTTTT.

This clonotype was found a few times. The rearrangement links TRBV7-3 to TRBJ1-2, with D hard to call. This CDR3 region has 14 residues. V was pared by 8 bases and J by 1 base, with 14 bases between. The germline gives CDR1 SGHTA, CDR2 FQGTGA. The CDR3 here is CASLPGADNYGYTF. As DNA, the CDR3 is TGTGCCAGCTTACCCGGAGCAGATAACTATGGCTACACCTTC.

This clonotype was counted ten times or more. The chain links TRBV5-1 to TRBJ2-1; D may correspond to TRBD1 or TRBD2 (5 bases each). The CDR3 loop spans 17 amino acids. Trimming took 1 base from V and 7 from J, leaving 21 bases between them. The germline V gene has CDR1 SGHRS and CDR2 YFSETQ. The DNA of the CDR3 is TGCGCCAGCAGCTTGTGGGGACGAGACAGTATGTATAATGAGCAGTTCTTC. Translating it yields CASSLWGRDSMYNEQFF.

This chain links TRBV4-3 with TRBJ2-3; TRBD2 agrees at 12 bases. This CDR3 contains 18 residues. Germline CDR1 LGHNA, CDR2 YSLEER. J lost 0 bases, V lost 1 base, and 5 bases had no gene match. The CDR3 bases are TGCGCCAGCAGCCAAGCCCTAGCGGGAGGGCCAAGCACAGATACGCAGTATTTT. This translates into CASSQALAGGPSTDTQYF.

In its sample, this clonotype was seen many times. V gene TRBV13 combines with J gene TRBJ2-3, with D unclear. Germline CDR1 reads PRHDT; CDR2 reads FYEKMQ (reference sequence). V was shortened by 5 bases and J by 2 bases, with 11 bases between the two germline ends. The length of the CDR3 is 14 residues. CDR3 residues: CASSKKGLTDTQYF. The CDR3 nucleotides read TGTGCCAGCAGCAAGAAAGGCCTCACAGATACGCAGTATTTT. Full variable domain (rest looked up from reference TRBV13 and TRBJ2-3): AAGVIQSPRHLIKEKRETATLKCYPIPRHDTVYWYQQGPGQDPQFLISFYEKMQSDKGSIPDRFSAQQFSDYHSELNMSSLELGDSALYFCASSKKGLTDTQYFGPGTRLTVL.

This clonotype was counted at least ten times. The genes are TRBV6-2 or TRBV6-3 and TRBJ2-1; the match to TRBD2 covers 8 bases. J lost 5 bases, V lost 8 bases, and 17 bases had no gene match. Germline assignment: CDR1 MNHEY and CDR2 SVGEGT. CDR3 length equals 17 residues. CDR3 DNA sequence: TGTGCCAGCGGGAAGCGGGAGTTGGGGCGAATTAACAATGAGCAGTTCTTC. Translation: CASGKRELGRINNEQFF.

The table lists this clonotype with many counts. CDR3 DNA sequence: TGTGCCAGCAGTGTCTTAAGCGGGGCCTCCTACAATGAGCAGTTCTTC. Amino acids: CASSVLSGASYNEQFF. This chain uses TRBV6-1 with TRBJ2-1; 7 bases are a match to TRBD2. V trimming: 4 bases; J trimming: 0 bases; junction bases outside the gene matches: 6. The germline gives CDR1 MNHNS, CDR2 SASEGT. This CDR3 contains 16 residues.

This clonotype was detected only a few times. The chain joins TRBV2 to TRBJ2-7, with 10 bases identical to TRBD2. Germline V gene lookup returns CDR1 SNHLY and CDR2 FYNNEI. This CDR3 comprises 14 residues. With V trimmed by 6 bases and J by 5 bases, 7 bases remained unmatched. The CDR3 sequence is CASRYRLAGDEQYF. CDR3 coding DNA: TGTGCCAGCAGGTATAGACTAGCGGGCGACGAGCAGTACTTC.

This clonotype appeared many times. The chain employs TRBV5-1 and TRBJ2-7; TRBD1 is a possible D gene (6 bases). Germline lookup yields CDR1 SGHRS and CDR2 YFSETQ. V gave up 3 bases and J gave up 3 bases, with 16 bases separating them. The CDR3 runs 15 residues. In DNA form, the CDR3 reads TGCGCCAGCAGCTGGGACACCCCCTGGGGCTACGAGCAGTACTTC. Translated: CASSWDTPWGYEQYF.

This clonotype turned up a few times. The rearrangement uses TRBV9 and TRBJ2-1, with D possibly TRBD2 on 5 matching bases. The CDR3 runs to 15 residues. Trimming left V 4 bases short and J 0 bases short, with 11 bases between. CDR1 and CDR2 (germline): SGDLS, YYNGEE. The CDR3 here is CASSPSGPSYNEQFF. The CDR3 nucleotides are TGTGCCAGCAGCCCAAGCGGACCCTCCTACAATGAGCAGTTCTTC.

This clonotype has a count of ten or more. The rearrangement links TRBV7-6 to TRBJ2-1, with 8 bases identical to TRBD2. This CDR3 has 18 residues. V was clipped by 4 bases and J by 4 bases; unmatched bases: 15. The V gene's germline CDR1 is SGHVS and CDR2 FNYEAQ. The CDR3 DNA follows: TGTGCCAGCAGCTCCGGCCTGGCGGGAGGTTCGGAATACAATGAGCAGTTCTTC. It codes for CASSSGLAGGSEYNEQFF.

This rearrangement joins TRBV12-3 or TRBV12-4 to TRBJ2-7; D might be TRBD1 or TRBD2, each matching 5 bases. This CDR3 is 14 amino acids long. Trimming left V 4 bases short and J 2 bases short, with 12 bases between. The CDR3 DNA reads TGTGCCAGCAGTTACGGGACCGGCACCTACGAGCAGTACTTC. The encoded protein is CASSYGTGTYEQYF.

The V and J genes are TRBV18 and TRBJ1-1; 7 bases are shared with TRBD1. CDR1 and CDR2 from the germline V gene are KGHSH and LQKENI. CDR3 length: 14 residues. After removal of 8 bases from V and 3 bases from J, the junction contained 9 bases not matched to a gene. The CDR3 loop is CASTVTGEDTEAFF. CDR3 nucleotide sequence: TGTGCCAGCACTGTTACAGGGGAGGACACTGAAGCTTTCTTT.

The chain uses TRBV6-1 and TRBJ2-2; possible D gene TRBD1, 6 bases. Germline V gene lookup returns CDR1 MNHNS and CDR2 SASEGT. The CDR3 has 17 amino acids. V was pared by 10 bases and J by 0 bases, with 21 bases between. The CDR3, as DNA: TGTGCCATAAAGGTATGGGAACAGGGCACGAACACCGGGGAGCTGTTTTTT. This encodes CAIKVWEQGTNTGELFF.

Details on this clonotype: A read error may produce the germline difference seen at one junction end. This sequence joins TRBV5-1 and TRBJ2-1; 9 bases are a match to TRBD2. CDR1 and CDR2 from the germline V gene are SGHRS and YFSETQ. CDR3 length: 15 residues. CDR3 bases: TGCGCCAGCGGCTTGGCCGAGCGGGGGGACAATGAGCAGTTCTTC. This translates into CASGLAERGDNEQFF.

The rearrangement uses TRBV4-3 and TRBJ2-3; D gene uncertain. Trimming removed 1 base from V and 5 bases from J, with 10 bases in between. The V gene's germline CDR1 is LGHNA and CDR2 YSLEER. The CDR3 sequence is 14 residues long. The CDR3 coding sequence is TGCGCCAGCAGCCAAGGCCGTTTTGGAGATACGCAGTATTTT. Its protein is CASSQGRFGDTQYF.

J is TRBJ2-7 and V is TRBV6-1; maybe TRBD2 (6 bases). Germline CDR1 and CDR2: MNHNS and SASEGT. The CDR3 is made up of 14 amino acids. The V end was cut by 5 bases, the J end by 6 bases, with 17 bases between. The CDR3 region is CASSPSGRPGEQYF. CDR3 nucleotide sequence: TGTGCCAGCAGTCCCTCTGGGAGGCCCGGCGAGCAGTACTTC.

The chain links TRBV11-2 to TRBJ2-1; TRBD2 agrees at 11 bases. V trimming: 5 bases; J trimming: 8 bases; junction bases outside the gene matches: 14. This CDR3 comprises 17 residues. Germline-derived CDR1 and CDR2 are SGHAT and FQNNGV. CDR3 sequence (DNA): TGTGCCAGCAGCGCCGGGGGTACTAGCGGGAGAGGGCATGAGCAGTTCTTC. The encoded protein is CASSAGGTSGRGHEQFF.